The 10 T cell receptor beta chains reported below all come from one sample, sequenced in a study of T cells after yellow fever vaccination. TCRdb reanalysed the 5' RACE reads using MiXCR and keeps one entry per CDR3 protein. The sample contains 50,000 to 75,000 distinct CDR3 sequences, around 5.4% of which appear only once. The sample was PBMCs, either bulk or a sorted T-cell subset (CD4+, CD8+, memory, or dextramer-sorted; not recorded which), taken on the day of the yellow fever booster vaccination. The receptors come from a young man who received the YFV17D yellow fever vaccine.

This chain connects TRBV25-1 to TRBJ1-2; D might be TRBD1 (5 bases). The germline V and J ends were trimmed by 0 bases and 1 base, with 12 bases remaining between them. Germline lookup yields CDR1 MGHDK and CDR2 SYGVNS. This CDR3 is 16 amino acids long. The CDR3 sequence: CASSEYGGPFNYGYTF. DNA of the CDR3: TGTGCCAGCAGTGAATACGGGGGACCTTTTAACTATGGCTACACCTTC.

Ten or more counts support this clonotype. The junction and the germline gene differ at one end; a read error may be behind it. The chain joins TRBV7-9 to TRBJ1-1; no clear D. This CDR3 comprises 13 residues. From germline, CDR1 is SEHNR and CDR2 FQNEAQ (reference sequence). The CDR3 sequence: CASITVLGTEAFF. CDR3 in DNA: TGTGCAAGCATTACGGTATTGGGCACTGAAGCTTTCTTT.

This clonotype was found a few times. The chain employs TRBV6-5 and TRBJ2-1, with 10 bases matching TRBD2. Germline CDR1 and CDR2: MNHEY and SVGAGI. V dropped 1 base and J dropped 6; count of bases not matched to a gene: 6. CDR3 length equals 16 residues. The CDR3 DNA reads TGTGCCAGCAGTTACTTGTCTAGCGGGGGCTCCAATGAGCAGTTCTTC. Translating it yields CASSYLSSGGSNEQFF.

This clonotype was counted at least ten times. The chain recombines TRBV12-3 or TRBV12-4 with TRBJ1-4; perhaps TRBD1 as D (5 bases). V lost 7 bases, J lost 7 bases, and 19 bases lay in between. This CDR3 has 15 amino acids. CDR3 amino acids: CASTDRGERGEKLFF. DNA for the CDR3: TGTGCCAGCACCGACCGGGGGGAACGAGGTGAAAAACTGTTTTTT.

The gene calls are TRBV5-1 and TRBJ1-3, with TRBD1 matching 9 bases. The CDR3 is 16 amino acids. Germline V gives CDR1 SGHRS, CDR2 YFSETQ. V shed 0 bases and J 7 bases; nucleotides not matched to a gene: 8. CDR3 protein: CASSLGTGAVKNTIYF. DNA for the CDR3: TGCGCCAGCAGCTTGGGGACAGGGGCGGTTAAGAACACCATATATTTT.

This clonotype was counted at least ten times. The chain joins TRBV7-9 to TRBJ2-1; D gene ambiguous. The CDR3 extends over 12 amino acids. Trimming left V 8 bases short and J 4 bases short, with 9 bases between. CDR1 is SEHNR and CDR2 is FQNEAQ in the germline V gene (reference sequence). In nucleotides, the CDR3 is TGTGCCAGCTACGTCGTTTACAATGAGCAGTTCTTC. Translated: CASYVVYNEQFF.

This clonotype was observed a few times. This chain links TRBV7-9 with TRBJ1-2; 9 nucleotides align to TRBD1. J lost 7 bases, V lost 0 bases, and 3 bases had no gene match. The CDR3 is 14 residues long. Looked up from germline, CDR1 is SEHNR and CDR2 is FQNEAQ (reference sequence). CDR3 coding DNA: TGTGCCAGCAGCTTAGCCGGACAGGGGTCTGGCTACACCTTC. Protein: CASSLAGQGSGYTF.

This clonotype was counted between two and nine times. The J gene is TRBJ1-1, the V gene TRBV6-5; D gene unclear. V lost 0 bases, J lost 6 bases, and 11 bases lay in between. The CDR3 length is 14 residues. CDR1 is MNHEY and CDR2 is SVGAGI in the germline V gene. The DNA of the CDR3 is TGTGCCAGCAGTTACTCGATTGGGAGCGCTGAAGCTTTCTTT. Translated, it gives CASSYSIGSAEAFF.

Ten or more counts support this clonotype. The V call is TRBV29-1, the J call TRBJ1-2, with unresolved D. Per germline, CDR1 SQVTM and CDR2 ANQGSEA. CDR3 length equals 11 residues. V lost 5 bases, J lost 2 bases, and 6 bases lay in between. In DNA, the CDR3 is TGCAGCGTTCCAGCAAACTATGGCTACACCTTC. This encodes CSVPANYGYTF.

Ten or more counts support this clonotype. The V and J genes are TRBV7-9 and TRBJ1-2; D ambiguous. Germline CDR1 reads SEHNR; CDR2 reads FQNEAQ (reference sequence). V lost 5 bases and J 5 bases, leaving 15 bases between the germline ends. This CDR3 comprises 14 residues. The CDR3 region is CASSPSLAGYGYTF. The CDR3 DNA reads TGTGCCAGCAGCCCCAGCCTGGCGGGATATGGCTACACCTTC.